This T cell receptor (beta chain) appears in the sequencing data of a study of blood T cell repertoires in COVID-19. Using immunoSEQ multiplex PCR, the repertoire was profiled, and TCRdb retains in-frame clones only, with some absent. The table records roughly 90,000 clones, around 89% of them present only once. V lost 3 bases, J lost 7 bases, and 4 bases stayed unmatched. The CDR3 length is 14 residues. Germline V gene data show CDR1 as MNHNS and CDR2 as SASEGT. Sequencing was performed on peripheral blood. This chain connects TRBV6-1 to TRBJ2-4; TRBD1 aligns across 9 bases. This TCR derives from a middle-aged man with COVID-19, enrolled during active disease. Here the CDR3 reads CASSEGQGWNIQYF. As DNA, the CDR3 is TGTGCCAGCAGTGAGGGACAGGGTTGGAACATTCAGTACTTC.